The 30 T cell receptor beta chains presented below share a single source sample, sequenced in a study of T cells in Graves' hyperthyroidism and ophthalmopathy. The TCR beta CDR3 regions underwent amplification using RNA transcripts as the source. With the HTBI primer set, the TCR CDR3 went through a first round of RT-PCR. From the multiplex PCR reads, TCRdb called clonotypes with MiXCR, one entry per CDR3 protein. The repertoire includes about 480,000 distinct CDR3 sequences, around 15% of them detected once, and under 20% sits in the top ten. Material: blood. Receptors were obtained from a woman in her late teens or twenties with Graves' hyperthyroidism.

This chain uses TRBV19 with TRBJ2-1, with TRBD2 matching over 12 bases. The CDR3 spans 17 residues. Trimming removed 8 bases from V and 4 bases from J; junction bases left unmatched: 12. Germline V CDR1 and CDR2: LNHDA, SQIVND (reference sequence). The chain's CDR3 is CASASRTSGKVYNEQFF. CDR3 coding DNA: TGTGCCAGTGCTTCAAGGACTAGCGGGAAGGTTTACAATGAGCAGTTCTTC.

The table lists this clonotype with many counts. V is TRBV5-1 and J is TRBJ2-1, with a weak D call TRBD2 (5 bases). CDR1 is SGHRS, CDR2 YFSETQ, per germline. CDR3 length: 13 amino acids. The V gene lost 0 bases and the J gene lost 9 bases, with 10 bases spanning the gap. CDR3 protein: CASSLVTSGEQFF. The CDR3 region has the DNA TGCGCCAGCAGCTTGGTTACTAGTGGTGAGCAGTTCTTC.

In its sample, this clonotype was seen many times. J is TRBJ1-2 and V is TRBV20-1; 7 nucleotides line up with TRBD1. The V gene end was trimmed by 3 bases and the J gene end by 4 bases; junction bases not matched to a gene: 11. There are 15 residues in the CDR3. Germline values: CDR1 DFQATT, CDR2 SNEGSKA (reference sequence). The CDR3: CSASQGGQGGYGYTF. In DNA form, the CDR3 reads TGCAGTGCTAGCCAGGGGGGTCAGGGCGGCTATGGCTACACCTTC.

In its sample, this clonotype was seen many times. The DNA for the CDR3 is TGTGCCAGCACGGGAATGGCAGGACGGAACACCGGGGAGCTGTTTTTT. Its translation is CASTGMAGRNTGELFF. J is TRBJ2-2 and V is TRBV11-2; TRBD2 might be the D (5 bases). Trimming shortened V by 7 bases and J by 1 base, and 16 bases separated the two germline ends. Germline V gene lookup returns CDR1 SGHAT and CDR2 FQNNGV. This CDR3 region has 16 residues. The full variable domain, its missing parts supplied by reference TRBV11-2 and TRBJ2-2, is EAGVAQSPRYKIIEKRQSVAFWCNPISGHATLYWYQQILGQGPKLLIQFQNNGVVDDSQLPKDRFSAERLKGVDSTLKIQPAKLEDSAVYLCASTGMAGRNTGELFFGEGSRLTVL.

This clonotype was picked up many times. The chain combines TRBV24-1 with TRBJ2-1; no reliable D call. CDR3 length equals 13 residues. Germline-derived CDR1 and CDR2 are KGHDR and SFDVKD. V was cut by 1 base and J by 6 bases, with 6 bases left in between. As DNA, the CDR3 is TGTGCCACCAGTGATTTTCTCCTCAATGAGCAGTTCTTC. As protein: CATSDFLLNEQFF.

V gene TRBV5-5 combines with J gene TRBJ1-4; D not certain. This CDR3 region has 17 residues. Trimming stripped 0 bases from V and 0 bases from J, with 12 bases between. CDR1 and CDR2 (germline): SGHKS, YYEKEE (reference sequence). The CDR3: CASSLGVGLTTNEKLFF. DNA of the CDR3: TGTGCCAGCAGCTTGGGGGTCGGCCTCACAACTAATGAAAAACTGTTTTTT.

This clonotype appeared many times. V usage is TRBV2 and J usage is TRBJ1-4; D is undetermined. Trimming shortened V by 1 base and J by 7 bases, and 10 bases separated the two germline ends. Germline V gives CDR1 SNHLY, CDR2 FYNNEI. This CDR3 has 14 amino acids. The CDR3 DNA sequence: TGTGCCAGCAGTGAAGGGGCCGGTCGTGAAAAACTGTTTTTT. Its translation is CASSEGAGREKLFF.

In this sample, this clonotype turned up many times. The chain employs TRBV27 and TRBJ1-1; 8 bases are a match to TRBD1. Germline CDR1 is MNHEY and CDR2 is SMNVEV (reference sequence). The junction had 4 bases not matched to a gene; V was cut back by 1 base and J by 6 bases. The CDR3 is made up of 14 amino acids. The CDR3 sequence: CASSLWSRGPEAFF. As DNA, the CDR3 is TGTGCCAGCAGTTTATGGAGCAGGGGGCCTGAAGCTTTCTTT.

This clonotype was counted many times. The chain joins TRBV7-8 to TRBJ1-2; no reliable D call. Trimming left V 2 bases short and J 2 bases short, with 18 bases between. The CDR3 length is 17 residues. Germline CDR1 SGHVS, CDR2 FQNEAQ. The chain's CDR3 is CASSLPSGPIINYGYTF. The CDR3 coding sequence is TGTGCCAGCAGCTTACCCTCCGGGCCGATAATAAACTATGGCTACACCTTC.

Details on this clonotype: With a much larger clone just one base away, this may be a read error. The CDR3 spells CVSQRGTVEKLFF. The CDR3 nucleotides are TGTGTCAGCCAAAGAGGGACAGTGGAGAAACTGTTTTTT. The rearrangement links TRBV12-3 or TRBV12-4 to TRBJ1-4; 7 bases map to TRBD1. This CDR3 contains 13 residues.

In this sample, this clonotype turned up many times. The chain recombines TRBV6-5 with TRBJ1-6; no clear D. CDR3 size: 16 residues. V was trimmed by 0 bases and J by 10 bases, leaving 16 bases between them. Germline-derived CDR1 and CDR2 are MNHEY and SVGAGI. This CDR3 is CASSYSLSRKVSPLHF. CDR3 in DNA: TGTGCCAGCAGTTACTCGTTATCCAGGAAGGTCTCACCCCTCCACTTT.

The sample holds many counts of this clonotype. The DNA for the CDR3 is TGCGCCAGCAGCTTGGCAACTCCCCTTCCTAGCACAGATACGCAGTATTTT. Translated, it gives CASSLATPLPSTDTQYF. V and J are TRBV5-1 and TRBJ2-3; D call uncertain. Between the trimmed V and J ends, which lost 0 bases and 0 bases, there was a span of 14 bases. The germline CDR1 and CDR2 sequences are SGHRS and YFSETQ. The CDR3 extends over 17 amino acids.

This clonotype was counted only a few times. CDR3 sequence reads: CASRTGGMEEQFF. The CDR3 DNA reads as TGCGCCAGCAGGACAGGGGGCATGGAGGAGCAGTTCTTC. The genes are TRBV5-1 and TRBJ2-1; TRBD1 matches 10 bases. The CDR3 consists of 13 residues. After removal of 5 bases from V and 10 bases from J, the junction contained 6 bases not matched to a gene. Germline V gene data show CDR1 as SGHRS and CDR2 as YFSETQ.

This clonotype was detected many times. J is TRBJ2-2 and V is TRBV18, with 9 bases aligning to TRBD2. Germline V gives CDR1 KGHSH, CDR2 LQKENI. The CDR3 is made up of 17 amino acids. V shed 1 base and J 4 bases; nucleotides not matched to a gene: 7. The CDR3: CASSPQVAGATTGELFF. In DNA, the CDR3 is TGTGCCAGCTCACCACAGGTAGCGGGAGCGACCACCGGGGAGCTGTTTTTT.

This clonotype has ten or more counts. The chain recombines TRBV29-1 with TRBJ2-3; the D gene is possibly TRBD2 (5 bases). Trimming shortened V by 7 bases and J by 5 bases, and 16 bases separated the two germline ends. This CDR3 region has 13 residues. CDR1 and CDR2 (germline): SQVTM, ANQGSEA. CDR3 coding DNA: TGCAGCGCGGACTCCATCTCGGAAGATACGCAGTATTTT. Encoded protein: CSADSISEDTQYF.

This clonotype has a count of ten or more. This chain links TRBV5-8 with TRBJ2-2; D unresolved. CDR3 length: 16 amino acids. Trimming cost V 5 bases and J 4 bases, with 18 bases left between them. Germline assignment: CDR1 SGHTS and CDR2 YDEGEE. CDR3 residues: CASRDRSSGGTGELFF. The CDR3 DNA reads TGTGCCAGCAGGGACCGGTCCTCGGGTGGCACCGGGGAGCTGTTTTTT.

The CDR3 sequence is CASSPHGQQNSYEQYF. The CDR3 DNA reads TGTGCCAGCAGTCCCCACGGGCAGCAAAACTCCTACGAGCAGTACTTC. V usage is TRBV27 and J usage is TRBJ2-7; D gene uncertain. The V end lost 5 bases, the J end lost 0 bases, and 17 bases lay between the germline ends. CDR1 and CDR2 from the germline V gene are MNHEY and SMNVEV (reference sequence). The CDR3 is 16 residues long.

This clonotype was counted ten times or more. The CDR3 coding sequence is TGCAGTGCTAAAACCTCGACAGGGGGGAACATCAATCAGCCCCAGCATTTT. This translates into CSAKTSTGGNINQPQHF. V is TRBV20-1 and J is TRBJ1-5; 9 nucleotides match TRBD1. This CDR3 contains 17 residues. The trim removed 4 bases at V and 3 bases at J, leaving 13 bases unmatched. The germline V gene has CDR1 DFQATT and CDR2 SNEGSKA (reference sequence).

This clonotype was seen more than once but under ten times. The chain links TRBV29-1 to TRBJ2-2; D is possibly TRBD2 (5 bases). The V gene lost 3 bases and the J gene lost 5 bases, with 16 bases spanning the gap. The CDR3 has 15 amino acids. Looked up from germline, CDR1 is SQVTM and CDR2 is ANQGSEA. DNA of the CDR3: TGCAGCGTTGAGGCCCTCGGGGTAGGGACCGGGGAGCTGTTTTTT. Amino acids: CSVEALGVGTGELFF.

Ten or more counts support this clonotype. This chain joins TRBV2 and TRBJ2-7; 7 bases map to TRBD1. The V segment lost 5 bases and the J segment 2 bases; nucleotides outside the gene matches: 3. The CDR3 sequence is 13 residues long. Germline V gives CDR1 SNHLY, CDR2 FYNNEI. The CDR3 bases are TGTGCCAGCAGTCGAGACAGGGCCTACGAGCAGTACGTC. Translation gives CASSRDRAYEQYV.

This chain links TRBV12-3 or TRBV12-4 with TRBJ1-1; TRBD1 might be the D (5 bases). The length of the CDR3 is 14 residues. The V end was cut by 7 bases, the J end by 1 base, with 13 bases between. This CDR3 is CASTERQKNTEAFF. In DNA, the CDR3 is TGTGCCAGCACTGAGAGACAGAAGAACACTGAAGCTTTCTTT.

The count of this clonotype is one. At one of its ends the junction is not consistent with the germline gene, which may arise from a read error. The chain carries TRBV15 and TRBJ2-1; D not resolved. Germline V gene lookup returns CDR1 LNHNV and CDR2 YYDKDF (reference sequence). The CDR3 runs 15 residues. The CDR3 sequence is CATGRDWLGPMRQFF. The CDR3 nucleotides are TGTGCCACCGGCAGAGATTGGTTAGGACCAATGAGGCAGTTCTTC.

There are many counts of this clonotype. This chain uses TRBV9 with TRBJ2-7, with 11 bases identical to TRBD1. Germline CDR1 and CDR2: SGDLS and YYNGEE. The CDR3 covers 16 residues. Trimming at V came to 0 bases and at J to 1 base, leaving 3 bases not matched to a gene. The CDR3 bases are TGTGCCAGCAGCGTAGGACGGGACAGGGGGTCCTACGAGCAGTACTTC. Its translation is CASSVGRDRGSYEQYF.

This clonotype came up many times. V is TRBV14 and J is TRBJ2-1; TRBD1 is a possible D gene (7 bases). The germline V gene has CDR1 SGHDN and CDR2 FVKESK. The CDR3 runs to 16 residues. Trimming removed 4 bases at V and 3 bases at J, with 16 bases between. The CDR3 nucleotides are TGTGCCAGCAGCCGACAGGGACTCTCTATCTACAATGAGCAGTTCTTC. Amino acids: CASSRQGLSIYNEQFF.

This chain uses TRBV7-2 with TRBJ1-4; D is possibly TRBD1 (6 bases). V was trimmed by 5 bases and J by 4 bases, leaving 11 bases between them. This CDR3 has 14 amino acids. Per the germline V gene, CDR1 is SGHTA and CDR2 is FQGNSA. CDR3 bases: TGTGCCAGCAGCCAAAGGGGGTTTAATGAAAAACTGTTTTTT. Translated: CASSQRGFNEKLFF.

This chain uses TRBV7-9 with TRBJ2-3; a weak D match, TRBD1 (6 bases). The CDR3 contains 16 residues. Per the germline V gene, CDR1 is SEHNR and CDR2 is FQNEAQ (reference sequence). Trimming left V 5 bases short and J 0 bases short, with 15 bases between. CDR3 nucleotide sequence: TGTGCCAGCAGCGTAGGACAGCCGATCAGCACAGATACGCAGTATTTT. Translated: CASSVGQPISTDTQYF.

With respect to this clonotype: This could be a read error, since a much larger clone is one nucleotide away. The chain joins TRBV30 to TRBJ2-1; D might be TRBD1 or TRBD2, each matching 5 bases. This CDR3 has 13 amino acids. The germline gives CDR1 GTSNPN, CDR2 SVGIG (reference sequence). Trimming took 0 bases from V and 6 from J, leaving 9 bases between them. As DNA, the CDR3 is TGTGCCTGGAGTGTTGGGACCGGCAATGAGCAGTTCTTC. It translates to CAWSVGTGNEQFF. Full variable domain (missing parts from reference TRBV30 and TRBJ2-1): SQTIHQWPATLVQPVGSPLSLECTVEGTSNPNLYWYRQAAGRGLQLLFYSVGIGQISSEVPQNLSASRPQDRQFILSSKKLLLSDSGFYLCAWSVGTGNEQFFGPGTRLTVL.

Remarks on this clonotype: Just one base apart from a much larger clone, this may be a read error. The V gene is TRBV12-3 or TRBV12-4, the J gene TRBJ2-1; 8 nucleotides line up with TRBD2. Trimming at V came to 5 bases and at J to 7 bases, leaving 7 bases not matched to a gene. The CDR3 is made up of 14 amino acids. The chain's CDR3 is CASSVRTSKNEQFF. CDR3 DNA: TGTGCCAGCAGTGTGCGGACTAGCAAAAATGAGCAGTTCTTC.

This clonotype has ten or more counts. The chain recombines TRBV27 with TRBJ2-1; 8 bases align to TRBD1. The CDR3 consists of 14 residues. The V gene's germline CDR1 is MNHEY and CDR2 SMNVEV (reference sequence). J lost 9 bases, V lost 0 bases, and 4 bases had no gene match. Here the CDR3 DNA reads TGTGCCAGCAGTTTATCTACAGGGGGACGTGAGCAGTTCTTC. It encodes CASSLSTGGREQFF.

This clonotype was recorded many times. The chain carries TRBV29-1 and TRBJ2-1; no clear D. The V gene lost 1 base and the J gene lost 0 bases, with 7 bases spanning the gap. Per the germline V gene, CDR1 is SQVTM and CDR2 is ANQGSEA. The CDR3 is 14 residues long. This CDR3 reads CSVEVAHSYNEQFF. The CDR3 DNA sequence: TGCAGCGTTGAAGTCGCCCACTCCTACAATGAGCAGTTCTTC.